The rows below give T cell receptor beta chains drawn from one sample of a study of cytomegalovirus exposure and HLA in healthy donors. The repertoire was sequenced with immunoSEQ multiplex PCR; TCRdb's copy has only in-frame clones and lacks some. Among about 180,000 clones, 84% were seen once, and the ten largest hold 0.38%. The sequenced material came from PBMCs. These receptors originate from a boy aged 2 to 10 in good health and CMV-seronegative. The CDR3 runs from the conserved cysteine through the conserved F or W. The D gene is left open where the match is weak. Clone size, where shown, is once, few, many, or a class for clones that have expanded.

length	V	size	D	J	DNA	CDR3
12	TRBV5-5	NA	NA	TRBJ2-1	TGTGCCAGCAGCTTGGGGCGGGATGAGCAGTTCTTC	CASSLGRDEQFF
19	TRBV5-1	NA	TRBD2	TRBJ2-1	TGCGCCAGCAGCCCCCTCGTGGCGGGAGGACTCAGCTCCTACAATGAGCAGTTCTTC	CASSPLVAGGLSSYNEQFF
15	TRBV5-1	NA	NA	TRBJ1-1	TGCGCCAGCAGTTCTGTACGTAGTCGGGAGACTGAAGCTTTCTTT	CASSSVRSRETEAFF
18	TRBV5-1	once	NA	TRBJ2-1	TGCGCCAGCAGCTTAAAAACCAGGGGTCCAAGCTCCTACAATGAGCAGTTCTTC	CASSLKTRGPSSYNEQFF
16	TRBV19	once	NA	TRBJ1-5	TGTGCCAGTACCCTTGGGACTCCCGTGAGCAATCAGCCCCAGCATTTT	CASTLGTPVSNQPQHF
14	TRBV5-4	NA	TRBD1	TRBJ1-1	TGTGCCAGCGGGCGGACAGGGGAGAACACTGAAGCTTTCTTT	CASGRTGENTEAFF
12	TRBV19	NA	NA	TRBJ1-1	TGTGCCAGTAGTATAACAGGTAAATTGGCTTTCTTT	CASSITGKLAFF
12	TRBV7-7	NA	NA	TRBJ2-5	TGTGCTAGCAGCCCGGGTGTGGAGACCCAGTACTTC	CASSPGVETQYF
13	TRBV7-2	NA	NA	TRBJ2-7	TGTGCCAGCAGCTTGACTGTCTACTACGAGCAGTACTTC	CASSLTVYYEQYF
13	TRBV19	NA	NA	TRBJ2-5	TGTGCCAGTAGTATGCAGATACAAGAGACCCAGTACTTC	CASSMQIQETQYF
17	TRBV5-1	few	NA	TRBJ2-7	TGCGCCAGCAGCTTACTAACATTACGGGACACCTCCTACGAGCAGTACTTC	CASSLLTLRDTSYEQYF
16	TRBV7-2	NA	NA	TRBJ1-1	TGTGCCAGCAGCTTACTTCCAGGCCAAAAGAACACTGAAGCTTTCTTT	CASSLLPGQKNTEAFF
15	TRBV4-1	NA	TRBD1	TRBJ2-5	TGCGCCAGCAGCCAGTCTTACAGGGGGACTGAGACCCAGTACTTC	CASSQSYRGTETQYF
13	TRBV13	few	NA	TRBJ2-5	TGTGCCAGCAGCGCCGGTACCATGGAGACCCAGTACTTC	CASSAGTMETQYF
16	TRBV21-1	NA	NA	TRBJ2-3	TGTGCCAGCAGCAAACGGGGGGCTAGCGGGCCAGATACGCAGTATTTT	CASSKRGASGPDTQYF
13	TRBV27	few	TRBD1	TRBJ2-7	TGTGCCAGCAGCACCGGGACAGGGGTAGAGCAGTACTTC	CASSTGTGVEQYF
14	TRBV7-9	NA	NA	TRBJ1-2	TGTGCCAGCAGCTTAATACGGGAGGGGTATGGCTACACCTTC	CASSLIREGYGYTF
15	TRBV30	NA	NA	TRBJ2-3	TGTGCCTGGTGCCGGGGAGAGGGTTACACAGATACGCAGTATTTT	CAWCRGEGYTDTQYF
14	TRBV6-1	NA	TRBD1	TRBJ1-2	TGTGCCAGCAGTGAAGGAGGGGGCGCGGGTGGCTACACCTTC	CASSEGGGAGGYTF
14	TRBV29-1	NA	NA	TRBJ2-2	TGCAGCGTTGTAGGAACAGGGAACACCGGGGAGCTGTTTTTT	CSVVGTGNTGELFF
17	TRBV13	NA	NA	TRBJ2-7	TGTGCCAGCAGCTTAGGCATCGGAGCGCCAGAAAGCTACGAGCAGTACTTC	CASSLGIGAPESYEQYF
16	TRBV12-5	NA	TRBD2	TRBJ2-7	TGTGCTAGTGGTTTTTTTCCTAGCGGGATTCCCTACGAGCAGTACTTC	CASGFFPSGIPYEQYF
14	TRBV2	NA	TRBD1	TRBJ1-5	TGTGCCAGCAGTCGCCAGGGGGTCAATCAGCCCCAGCATTTT	CASSRQGVNQPQHF